Listed below are T cell receptor beta chains from one sample, sequenced in a study of T cell repertoires in cytomegalovirus infection. TCRdb reanalysed the reads using MiXCR and keeps one entry per CDR3 protein. Of 200,000 to 300,000 distinct CDR3 sequences detected, roughly 13% appear once; the ten largest clones hold about 10%. Input material: PBMCs. All receptors come from a human donor in good health (CMV status not recorded). Some clones in this sample may be carry-over from other donors' samples. The CDR3 runs from the conserved cysteine through the conserved F or W. Each record gives: D gene, J gene, V gene, CDR3 protein. A D gene is named only where the DNA matches it firmly.

D gene: .; J gene: TRBJ1-5; V gene: TRBV6-1; CDR3 protein: CASSEGGLGNQPQHF
D gene: .; J gene: TRBJ2-3; V gene: TRBV7-2; CDR3 protein: CASSFGQSTDTQYF
D gene: .; J gene: TRBJ1-2; V gene: TRBV20-1; CDR3 protein: CSARDGGDGYTF
D gene: .; J gene: TRBJ2-5; V gene: TRBV7-9; CDR3 protein: CASSLWGFETQYF
D gene: TRBD1; J gene: TRBJ2-5; V gene: TRBV13; CDR3 protein: CASSFGQVQETQYF
D gene: TRBD1; J gene: TRBJ2-3; V gene: TRBV4-1; CDR3 protein: CASSQRHRGTSTDTQYF
D gene: .; J gene: TRBJ2-5; V gene: TRBV6-2/TRBV6-3; CDR3 protein: CASSWSGQETQYF
D gene: TRBD2; J gene: TRBJ2-1; V gene: TRBV20-1; CDR3 protein: CSAPGGYKEQFF
D gene: .; J gene: TRBJ1-2; V gene: TRBV7-2; CDR3 protein: CASSPRSQAGNYGYTF
D gene: .; J gene: TRBJ2-5; V gene: TRBV11-3; CDR3 protein: CASSWEVIVETQYF
D gene: .; J gene: TRBJ2-5; V gene: TRBV6-1; CDR3 protein: CASSEGPEQETQYF
D gene: .; J gene: TRBJ2-3; V gene: TRBV28; CDR3 protein: CASSPPGPDTQYF
D gene: .; J gene: TRBJ2-1; V gene: TRBV5-5; CDR3 protein: CASSLWRLTNEQFF
D gene: TRBD1; J gene: TRBJ2-7; V gene: TRBV28; CDR3 protein: CASRTGQAAYEQYF
D gene: .; J gene: TRBJ2-7; V gene: TRBV10-3; CDR3 protein: CAIRQGGPIGVQYF
D gene: .; J gene: TRBJ1-1; V gene: TRBV11-2; CDR3 protein: CASRFPGLNTEAFF
D gene: TRBD2; J gene: TRBJ2-3; V gene: TRBV7-2; CDR3 protein: CASSLLPGLAGGDTQYF
D gene: TRBD2; J gene: TRBJ2-2; V gene: TRBV12-3/TRBV12-4; CDR3 protein: CASSLPFPSGLAGGHGELFF
D gene: TRBD1; J gene: TRBJ2-1; V gene: TRBV28; CDR3 protein: CASSLLNPGQGIYEQFF
D gene: .; J gene: TRBJ1-4; V gene: TRBV28; CDR3 protein: CASSLSVSGGEKLFF
D gene: .; J gene: TRBJ2-3; V gene: TRBV12-3/TRBV12-4; CDR3 protein: CASSSFGGGARDTQYF
D gene: .; J gene: TRBJ1-1; V gene: TRBV5-1; CDR3 protein: CASSLAGGLTEAFF
D gene: .; J gene: TRBJ2-3; V gene: TRBV19; CDR3 protein: CASSTRDTGDTQYF
D gene: .; J gene: TRBJ2-1; V gene: TRBV4-2; CDR3 protein: CASSQDALGGRGEQFF
D gene: TRBD1; J gene: TRBJ1-2; V gene: TRBV12-3/TRBV12-4; CDR3 protein: CASSRQGTYYGYTF
D gene: .; J gene: TRBJ2-7; V gene: TRBV7-2; CDR3 protein: CASSLRSGVYEQYF
D gene: TRBD1; J gene: TRBJ1-1; V gene: TRBV7-2; CDR3 protein: CASSRDRGRAEAFF
D gene: TRBD2; J gene: TRBJ2-3; V gene: TRBV7-3; CDR3 protein: CASSPSGRGTDTQYF
D gene: .; J gene: TRBJ2-1; V gene: TRBV20-1; CDR3 protein: CSALLLGELYNEQFF
D gene: .; J gene: TRBJ2-7; V gene: TRBV14; CDR3 protein: CASSQVGAGQYF
D gene: .; J gene: TRBJ2-4; V gene: TRBV4-1; CDR3 protein: CASSQVSVGAKNIQYF
D gene: .; J gene: TRBJ1-2; V gene: TRBV12-3/TRBV12-4; CDR3 protein: CASSSGGTPRGYTF
D gene: .; J gene: TRBJ2-7; V gene: TRBV28; CDR3 protein: CASSYPDGYSLYEQYF
D gene: .; J gene: TRBJ2-3; V gene: TRBV6-5; CDR3 protein: CASSYSRLTTDTQYF
D gene: .; J gene: TRBJ1-6; V gene: TRBV5-6; CDR3 protein: CASSPTDSRYNSPLHF
D gene: .; J gene: TRBJ1-5; V gene: TRBV19; CDR3 protein: CASSISSRPGGNQPQHF
D gene: .; J gene: TRBJ2-5; V gene: TRBV5-6; CDR3 protein: CASSLAGRGGETQYF
D gene: .; J gene: TRBJ1-2; V gene: TRBV6-5; CDR3 protein: CASSRVGSVNYGYTF
D gene: TRBD2; J gene: TRBJ2-1; V gene: TRBV7-3; CDR3 protein: CASSLVGLAGSYNEQFF
D gene: TRBD1; J gene: TRBJ1-1; V gene: TRBV6-5; CDR3 protein: CASKRDSNTEAFF
D gene: .; J gene: TRBJ2-2; V gene: TRBV6-2/TRBV6-3; CDR3 protein: CASVDMAQSNTGELFF
D gene: .; J gene: TRBJ2-1; V gene: TRBV7-9; CDR3 protein: CASSLVGLPNEQFF
D gene: TRBD1; J gene: TRBJ2-2; V gene: TRBV7-2; CDR3 protein: CASSQQGTTGELFF
D gene: TRBD2; J gene: TRBJ2-7; V gene: TRBV20-1; CDR3 protein: CSAETSGSSYEQYF
D gene: TRBD1; J gene: TRBJ1-5; V gene: TRBV7-2; CDR3 protein: CASSLGGDRDRQPQHF